This entry lists 16 T cell receptor beta chains sequenced from one sample in a study of cytomegalovirus exposure and HLA in healthy donors. PCR primers comprised 60 Vbeta and 13 Jbeta primers. Only in-frame clones appear in the TCRdb table, and some are missing; sequencing was by immunoSEQ multiplex PCR. The sample has about 210,000 clones; about 83% are singletons. The specimen sequenced was PBMCs. All receptors derive from a woman aged 45-59 years in good health and CMV-seropositive.

The J gene is TRBJ1-3, the V gene TRBV7-7; D gene uncertain. The CDR3 loop spans 15 amino acids. V lost 5 bases and J 1 base, leaving 12 bases between the germline ends. Germline V gene lookup returns CDR1 SSHAT and CDR2 FNYEAQ (reference sequence). The CDR3 coding sequence is TGTGCCAGCAGCCCAGCAGGAGGATCTGGAAACACCATATATTTT. The encoded protein is CASSPAGGSGNTIYF.

The chain carries TRBV5-1 and TRBJ2-7; 9 bases agree with TRBD1. The germline CDR1 and CDR2 sequences are SGHRS and YFSETQ. The CDR3 contains 16 residues. J lost 5 bases, V lost 2 bases, and 11 bases had no gene match. The CDR3 nucleotides read TGCGCCAGCAGCTTAGGGACAGGGAATCTGTACCACGAGCAGTACTTC. It encodes CASSLGTGNLYHEQYF.

This chain uses TRBV5-1 with TRBJ2-6; no firm D call. Trimming cost V 0 bases and J 0 bases, with 4 bases left between them. Germline CDR1 is SGHRS and CDR2 is YFSETQ. The CDR3 covers 15 residues. CDR3 sequence (DNA): TGCGCCAGCAGCTTGGGTAACTCTGGGGCCAACGTCCTGACTTTC. Translating gives CASSLGNSGANVLTF.

This chain links TRBV4-3 with TRBJ1-2; no firm D call. The CDR3 is 16 amino acids. V was clipped by 0 bases and J by 3 bases, with 14 bases between them. The V gene's germline CDR1 is LGHNA and CDR2 YSLEER. The CDR3, as DNA: TGCGCCAGCAGCCAAGAGTTAGAGTTACGGGACTATGGCTACACCTTC. This translates into CASSQELELRDYGYTF.

CDR3 amino acids: CASTSGISTEAFF. CDR3 coding DNA: TGTGCCAGCACCTCAGGGATAAGCACTGAAGCTTTCTTT. The chain combines TRBV7-6 with TRBJ1-1; a weak D match, TRBD1 (5 bases). Deletions cut 7 bases from V and 4 bases from J, with 13 bases between. This CDR3 region has 13 residues. Germline CDR1 is SGHVS and CDR2 is FNYEAQ. Supplemented by reference TRBV7-6 and TRBJ1-1, the full variable domain reads GAGVSQSPRYKVTKRGQDVALRCDPISGHVSLYWYRQALGQGPEFLTYFNYEAQQDKSGLPNDRFSAERPEGSISTLTIQRTEQRDSAMYRCASTSGISTEAFFGQGTRLTVV.

This clone was recorded once. The chain links TRBV2 to TRBJ2-5, with D possibly matching TRBD1 (6 bases). The J call is doubtful: the DNA matches TRBJ2-7 better. The CDR3 loop spans 14 amino acids. The germline CDR1 and CDR2 sequences are SNHLY and FYNNEI. This CDR3 reads CASSSGTPTYEQYF. The CDR3 DNA reads TGTGCCAGCTCCTCCGGGACACCCACCTACGAGCAGTACTTC.

The chain joins TRBV11-2 to TRBJ1-4; 8 bases are shared with TRBD1. The CDR3 runs to 13 residues. V trimming: 5 bases; J trimming: 6 bases; junction bases outside the gene matches: 2. Germline V gene lookup returns CDR1 SGHAT and CDR2 FQNNGV. The CDR3 here is CASSPDRDEKLFF. CDR3 nucleotides: TGTGCCAGCAGCCCGGACAGGGATGAAAAACTGTTTTTT.

This sequence joins TRBV5-1 and TRBJ2-1; TRBD2 agrees at 11 bases. Germline loops: CDR1 SGHRS, CDR2 YFSETQ. The CDR3 covers 17 residues. Trimming cost V 2 bases and J 3 bases; bases outside gene matches: 7. CDR3 in DNA: TGCGCCAGCAGCTTCACGACTAGCGGGGCCTACTACAATGAGCAGTTCTTC. Translated: CASSFTTSGAYYNEQFF. The whole variable domain, remainder taken from reference TRBV5-1 and TRBJ2-1, is KAGVTQTPRYLIKTRGQQVTLSCSPISGHRSVSWYQQTPGQGLQFLFEYFSETQRNKGNFPGRFSGRQFSNSRSEMNVSTLELGDSALYLCASSFTTSGAYYNEQFFGPGTRLTVL.

The V and J genes are TRBV7-6 and TRBJ1-2; D is undetermined. Germline V gene lookup returns CDR1 SGHVS and CDR2 FNYEAQ. V was pared by 4 bases and J by 6 bases, with 18 bases between. The CDR3 is 15 amino acids. The CDR3 DNA reads TGTGCCAGCAGCTCGACAAGAGACCCTTACGATGGCTACACCTTC. Protein: CASSSTRDPYDGYTF.

The chain links TRBV6-6 to TRBJ1-1; 12 nucleotides align to TRBD1. CDR3 length: 14 residues. Per germline, CDR1 MNHNY and CDR2 SVGAGI (reference sequence). J lost 7 bases, V lost 8 bases, and 8 bases had no gene match. DNA of the CDR3: TGTGCCAGCGGACCGGGACAGGGGGCTTATGAAGCTTTCTTT. Its protein product is CASGPGQGAYEAFF.

V is TRBV7-7 and J is TRBJ2-5; D call uncertain. Per the germline V gene, CDR1 is SSHAT and CDR2 is FNYEAQ (reference sequence). V was shortened by 1 base and J by 1 base, with 7 bases between the two germline ends. The CDR3 is made up of 14 amino acids. Here the CDR3 reads CASSLGSVQETQYF. CDR3 coding DNA: TGTGCCAGCAGCTTAGGTTCCGTCCAAGAGACCCAGTACTTC.

CDR3: CASSLETSNTEAFF. The CDR3 DNA reads as TGTGCCAGCAGCTTGGAGACTTCGAACACTGAAGCTTTCTTT. This sequence joins TRBV7-2 and TRBJ1-1; no reliable D call. V gave up 3 bases and J gave up 1 base, with 9 bases separating them. CDR1 and CDR2 from the germline V gene are SGHTA and FQGNSA. The CDR3 has 14 residues.

V usage is TRBV4-2 and J usage is TRBJ1-2; possibly TRBD1 for D (5 bases). The CDR3 extends over 15 amino acids. Trimming stripped 1 base from V and 0 bases from J, with 9 bases between. Germline CDR1 and CDR2: LGHNA and YNFKEQ. Here the CDR3 reads CASSQVQDSNYGYTF. The CDR3 coding sequence is TGTGCCAGCAGCCAAGTACAGGATTCTAACTATGGCTACACCTTC.

In DNA, the CDR3 is TGTGCCACTATTAGCGGCGGAAGCTCCTACAATGAGCAGTTCTTC. Its protein product is CATISGGSSYNEQFF. The V call is TRBV27, the J call TRBJ2-1; D is perhaps TRBD2 (6 bases). There are 15 residues in the CDR3. Looked up from germline, CDR1 is MNHEY and CDR2 is SMNVEV (reference sequence). The germline V and J ends were trimmed by 10 bases and 0 bases, with 16 bases remaining between them.

The chain couples TRBV5-6 to TRBJ1-2; TRBD1 aligns across 8 bases. This CDR3 has 16 residues. V gave up 3 bases and J gave up 4 bases; unmatched junction bases: 11. Germline-derived CDR1 and CDR2 are SGHDT and YYEEEE. The CDR3 DNA reads as TGTGCCAGCAGCTCCGGTACCGGACAGGGAAGCTATGGCTACACCTTC. Protein product: CASSSGTGQGSYGYTF.

The gene calls are TRBV5-1 and TRBJ1-2; D might be TRBD1 (5 bases). V dropped 5 bases and J dropped 5 bases, with 22 bases sitting between them. The CDR3 runs to 16 residues. From germline, CDR1 is SGHRS and CDR2 YFSETQ. The CDR3 loop reads CASSFSNPSAGYGYTF. As DNA, the CDR3 is TGCGCCAGCAGTTTTAGCAACCCATCAGCAGGGTATGGCTACACCTTC.